This T cell receptor beta chain emerged from a study of siplizumab effects on memory and regulatory T cells. Findings and caveats of the study: Alloreactive sequences from unstimulated CD4+ memory cells fell significantly with siplizumab. Many proliferating CD4+ or CD8+ clones remained unclassified. Roughly 80-95% of them could not be assigned either a naive or a memory phenotype.

Germline lookup yields CDR1 MDHEN and CDR2 SYDVKM. The CDR3 totals 14 residues. The V end was cut by 1 base, the J end by 2 bases, with 7 bases between. Points on this clone: Its antigen is currently unknown.

Measured with immunoSEQ multiplex PCR; TCRdb has only the in-frame clones, and not every one. The sample lists tens of thousands of clones; approximately 97% were seen once. The sample was naive CD4+ T cells sorted from blood. The J gene is TRBJ2-3, the V gene TRBV28; no reliable D call. The source is a human donor in good health. CDR3 sequence (DNA): TGTGCCAGCAGTTTATTAGGTCACACAGATACGCAGTATTTT. The encoded protein is CASSLLGHTDTQYF.